Below, 27 T cell receptor beta chains from the same sample are listed, as sequenced in a study of blood T cell repertoires in COVID-19. The protocol was immunoSEQ multiplex PCR, while the TCRdb copy is restricted to in-frame clones and leaves out a portion. This table has about 400,000 clones, roughly 90% appearing once. The sequencing input was PBMCs or T cells enriched from blood (not recorded which). These receptors were taken from a woman between 40 and 50 years old with acute COVID-19.

The chain has TRBV3-1 (or the pseudogene TRBV3-2) and TRBJ1-1; D is undetermined. The CDR3 is 12 amino acids. V dropped 8 bases and J dropped 2 bases, with 9 bases sitting between them. Germline V CDR1 and CDR2: LGHDT, YNNKEL (reference sequence). The CDR3 sequence is CASRMRNTEAFF. The CDR3, as DNA: TGTGCCAGCCGAATGCGTAACACTGAAGCTTTCTTT.

V gene TRBV3-1 (or the pseudogene TRBV3-2) combines with J gene TRBJ1-5; 8 bases agree with TRBD1. The CDR3 is 16 residues long. With 1 base clipped from V and 6 bases from J, the junction kept 8 bases outside the gene matches. Germline V CDR1 and CDR2: LGHDT, YNNKEL (reference sequence). CDR3 amino acids: CASSQGNYRGAQPQHF. DNA for the CDR3: TGTGCCAGCAGCCAAGGGAACTACAGGGGGGCTCAGCCCCAGCATTTT.

This chain's CDR3 is CASSTLDRNNSPLHF. CDR3 in DNA: TGTGCCAGTAGTACGTTGGACAGGAATAATTCACCCCTCCACTTT. The chain combines TRBV19 with TRBJ1-6; 7 positions agree with TRBD1. The CDR3 totals 15 residues. Germline CDR1 LNHDA, CDR2 SQIVND (reference sequence). With V trimmed by 4 bases and J by 5 bases, 5 bases remained unmatched.

This clone was observed a single time. The rearrangement uses TRBV30 and TRBJ1-2; D is unresolved. The CDR3 spans 11 residues. CDR1 and CDR2 from the germline V gene are GTSNPN and SVGIG (reference sequence). CDR3: CAMEWEFGYTF. As DNA, the CDR3 is TGTGCTATGGAGTGGGAGTTCGGCTACACCTTC.

This chain connects TRBV6-1 to TRBJ2-1, with 9 positions matching TRBD1. Per germline, CDR1 MNHNS and CDR2 SASEGT. CDR3 length: 17 amino acids. The V segment lost 2 bases and the J segment 7 bases; nucleotides outside the gene matches: 12. The CDR3 spells CASSELPLGQGKNEQFF. CDR3 nucleotide sequence: TGTGCCAGCAGTGAATTACCCCTTGGACAGGGGAAGAATGAGCAGTTCTTC.

This rearrangement joins TRBV30 to TRBJ1-5; D remains unclear. The length of the CDR3 is 13 residues. The germline CDR1 and CDR2 sequences are GTSNPN and SVGIG (reference sequence). V was pared by 1 base and J by 5 bases, with 9 bases between. CDR3 bases: TGTGCCTGGAGTGAGAGGGAGGATCAGCCCCAGCATTTT. Translating gives CAWSEREDQPQHF.

The V and J genes are TRBV3-1 (or the pseudogene TRBV3-2) and TRBJ2-7; 8 bases match TRBD2. V dropped 1 base and J dropped 5; count of bases not matched to a gene: 4. Germline V gives CDR1 LGHDT, CDR2 YNNKEL (reference sequence). The CDR3 extends over 14 amino acids. The CDR3 coding sequence is TGTGCCAGCAGCCAAGCGGGGGGGGGACACGAGCAGTACTTC. Amino acids: CASSQAGGGHEQYF.

The table lists this clone with a few counts. V is TRBV3-1 (or the pseudogene TRBV3-2) and J is TRBJ2-3; 7 positions agree with TRBD1. This CDR3 comprises 16 residues. Germline V CDR1 and CDR2: LGHDT, YNNKEL (reference sequence). V was pared by 0 bases and J by 7 bases, with 10 bases of the junction left unmatched. The CDR3 is CASSQEPGQSMNTQYF. CDR3 DNA sequence: TGTGCCAGCAGCCAAGAACCGGGACAGAGCATGAATACGCAGTATTTT.

The table lists this clone with a count of one. The sample has other DNA sequences that encode this CDR3 too. V is TRBV6-5 and J is TRBJ1-2, with D maybe TRBD1 (6 bases). The CDR3 covers 13 residues. Germline V CDR1 and CDR2: MNHEY, SVGAGI. Trimming took 6 bases from V and 2 from J, leaving 10 bases between them. The CDR3 bases are TGTGCCAGCAGCCTTGACAGGAACTATGGCTACACCTTC. This codes for CASSLDRNYGYTF.

This clone showed up just once. The chain couples TRBV3-1 (or the pseudogene TRBV3-2) to TRBJ2-5; 8 positions agree with TRBD2. This CDR3 comprises 17 residues. The germline V gene has CDR1 LGHDT and CDR2 YNNKEL (reference sequence). V lost 1 base and J lost 6; bases outside the gene matches: 13. This CDR3 reads CASSQGSSGGFRKTQYF. The CDR3 nucleotides are TGTGCCAGCAGCCAAGGGTCGAGCGGGGGATTTAGAAAGACCCAGTACTTC.

The rearrangement uses TRBV6-5 and TRBJ1-1, with D uncertain. This CDR3 spans 12 amino acids. Trimming removed 7 bases at V and 0 bases at J, with 6 bases between. Germline V gene lookup returns CDR1 MNHEY and CDR2 SVGAGI. CDR3 in DNA: TGTGCCAGCAACACAATGAACACTGAAGCTTTCTTT. Amino acid sequence: CASNTMNTEAFF.

The chain has TRBV2 and TRBJ1-3; D perhaps matches TRBD1 (6 bases). With 5 bases removed from V and 0 bases from J, the gap between germline ends came to 11 bases. Looked up from germline, CDR1 is SNHLY and CDR2 is FYNNEI. This CDR3 is 15 amino acids long. The CDR3 region has the DNA TGTGCCAGCAGTCGGGACATCTACTCTGGAAACACCATATATTTT. Its protein is CASSRDIYSGNTIYF.

This clone occurred a few times. The sample contains more than one DNA sequence encoding this CDR3. The rearrangement links TRBV19 to TRBJ1-4; weak D call: TRBD1 (5 bases). Trimming removed 3 bases from V and 7 bases from J, with 15 bases in between. The CDR3 spans 15 residues. The germline gives CDR1 LNHDA, CDR2 SQIVND (reference sequence). CDR3 nucleotides: TGTGCCAGTAGTATGAGTCAGGGCCTGGGTGAAAAACTGTTTTTT. Translating it yields CASSMSQGLGEKLFF.

The V gene is TRBV11-2, the J gene TRBJ2-7; 15 bases line up with TRBD2. Trimming took 5 bases from V and 3 from J; bases not matched to a gene: 5. Per the germline V gene, CDR1 is SGHAT and CDR2 is FQNNGV. The CDR3 has 16 amino acids. CDR3 residues: CASSQGGLAGGYEQYF. The CDR3 DNA sequence: TGTGCCAGCAGCCAAGGGGGACTAGCGGGGGGCTACGAGCAGTACTTC.

This sequence joins TRBV6-5 and TRBJ2-1; 11 bases align to TRBD2. Trimming at V came to 7 bases and at J to 10 bases, leaving 9 bases not matched to a gene. CDR1 is MNHEY and CDR2 is SVGAGI in the germline V gene. This CDR3 is 14 amino acids long. The CDR3 loop is CASTISGGAREQFF. DNA of the CDR3: TGTGCCAGCACGATTAGCGGGGGGGCTAGGGAGCAGTTCTTC.

The V gene is TRBV5-1, the J gene TRBJ1-2; no reliable D call. Germline V CDR1 and CDR2: SGHRS, YFSETQ. The germline V and J ends were trimmed by 3 bases and 4 bases, with 19 bases remaining between them. There are 16 residues in the CDR3. CDR3 region: CASSSRSAGEGYGYTF. The CDR3 bases are TGCGCCAGCAGCTCCCGCTCCGCCGGGGAGGGCTATGGCTACACCTTC.

This clone was found once. The chain is built from TRBV19 and TRBJ2-3, with D perhaps matching TRBD1 (5 bases). V was clipped by 1 base and J by 4 bases, with 6 bases between them. CDR3 length: 13 amino acids. From germline, CDR1 is LNHDA and CDR2 SQIVND (reference sequence). CDR3 residues: CASSIGGPDTQYF. CDR3 in DNA: TGTGCCAGTAGTATAGGGGGCCCAGATACGCAGTATTTT.

This CDR3 is CASRTGATLYGYTF. CDR3 in DNA: TGCGCCAGCAGAACAGGGGCGACTCTCTATGGCTACACCTTC. This chain uses TRBV10-1 with TRBJ1-2; TRBD1 matches at 7 bases. This CDR3 is built from 14 residues. Germline CDR1 is WNHNN and CDR2 is SYGVQD (reference sequence). The V segment lost 6 bases and the J segment 4 bases; nucleotides outside the gene matches: 8.

The rearrangement links TRBV20-1 to TRBJ1-5; D is uncertain. This CDR3 is 11 amino acids long. Germline values: CDR1 DFQATT, CDR2 SNEGSKA (reference sequence). V dropped 0 bases and J dropped 9 bases, with 6 bases sitting between them. The CDR3: CSAREAGPQHF. CDR3 nucleotide sequence: TGCAGTGCTAGAGAAGCGGGGCCCCAGCATTTT.

The chain combines TRBV14 with TRBJ1-3; TRBD1 matches 9 bases. CDR1 and CDR2 (germline): SGHDN, FVKESK. The CDR3 runs 16 residues. V lost 3 bases, J lost 2 bases, and 5 bases stayed unmatched. CDR3 DNA: TGTGCCAGCAGCCAGGGACAGGGTTCCACTGGAAACACCATATATTTT. This codes for CASSQGQGSTGNTIYF.

The gene calls are TRBV18 and TRBJ2-7, with TRBD1 as a possible D gene (6 bases). V lost 6 bases, J lost 3 bases, and 21 bases lay in between. The CDR3 runs 16 residues. Germline CDR1 and CDR2: KGHSH and LQKENI. CDR3 in amino acids: CASSPNSRQVGYEQYF. CDR3 DNA sequence: TGTGCCAGCTCCCCTAATAGTCGACAGGTTGGCTACGAGCAGTACTTC.

The chain links TRBV19 to TRBJ2-7; perhaps TRBD1 as D (6 bases). The germline gives CDR1 LNHDA, CDR2 SQIVND (reference sequence). Trimming took 8 bases from V and 7 from J, leaving 15 bases between them. The CDR3 is made up of 12 amino acids. The CDR3 spells CASGTGTPEQYF. CDR3 DNA: TGTGCCAGTGGAACAGGGACCCCAGAGCAGTACTTC.

This clone was seen just once. J is TRBJ2-7 and V is TRBV4-1; 8 nucleotides agree with TRBD1. CDR1 and CDR2 (germline): MGHRA, YSYEKL. With V trimmed by 1 base and J by 2 bases, 4 bases remained unmatched. This CDR3 comprises 15 residues. CDR3 DNA: TGCGCCAGCAGCCAAGGGCAGGGGGCTACCTACGAGCAGTACTTC. Translated, it gives CASSQGQGATYEQYF.

A single count supports this clone. The chain links TRBV7-9 to TRBJ2-5; 11 nucleotides align to TRBD2. V lost 5 bases, J lost 2 bases, and 7 bases stayed unmatched. The CDR3 is 16 residues long. Germline values: CDR1 SEHNR, CDR2 FQNEAQ (reference sequence). CDR3 in DNA: TGTGCCAGCAGCCCCATTAGCGGGGGGGTACAAGAGACCCAGTACTTC. Its translation: CASSPISGGVQETQYF.

This chain uses TRBV3-1 (or the pseudogene TRBV3-2) with TRBJ2-2; possibly TRBD2 for D (6 bases). Germline CDR1 and CDR2: LGHDT and YNNKEL (reference sequence). The CDR3 loop spans 13 amino acids. Trimming cost V 5 bases and J 7 bases, with 11 bases left between them. CDR3 amino acids: CASSWGVDGELFF. CDR3 in DNA: TGTGCCAGCAGCTGGGGGGTTGACGGGGAGCTGTTTTTT.

This chain connects TRBV5-1 to TRBJ1-2, with D possibly matching TRBD1 (6 bases). CDR1 and CDR2 (germline): SGHRS, YFSETQ. The length of the CDR3 is 12 residues. Trimming removed 4 bases from V and 6 bases from J, with 10 bases in between. The DNA of the CDR3 is TGCGCCAGCAGCGGGGGGGCGGATGGCTACACCTTC. This translates into CASSGGADGYTF.

The chain's CDR3 is CSFPRSSGGYTF. CDR3 nucleotides: TGCAGCTTTCCGAGATCTAGTGGGGGCTACACCTTC. The chain is built from TRBV29-1 and TRBJ1-2; D is uncertain. Germline V lookup: CDR1 SQVTM, CDR2 ANQGSEA. CDR3 size: 12 residues. Trimming left V 8 bases short and J 8 bases short, with 18 bases between.